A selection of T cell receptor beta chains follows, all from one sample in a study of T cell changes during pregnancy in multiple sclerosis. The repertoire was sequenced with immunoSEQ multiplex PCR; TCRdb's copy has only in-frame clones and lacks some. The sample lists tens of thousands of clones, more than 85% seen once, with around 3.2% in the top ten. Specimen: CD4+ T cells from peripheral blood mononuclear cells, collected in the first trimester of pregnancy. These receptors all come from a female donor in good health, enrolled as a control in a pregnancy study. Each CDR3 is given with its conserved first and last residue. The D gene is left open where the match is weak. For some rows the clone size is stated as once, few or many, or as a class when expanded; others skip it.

TGTGCCAGCAGCCCCCTGGGCAGGGAGGAGCCCCAGCATTTT	CASSPLGREEPQHF	.	TRBV28	TRBJ1-5	.
TGCGCCAGCAGCCAGGGGCCGGGCGGGGCCAACGTCCTGACTTTC	CASSQGPGGANVLTF	.	TRBV4-3	TRBJ2-6	.
TGTGCCAGCAGCCCATTAGCGGGCCATTCCTACAATGAGCAGTTCTTC	CASSPLAGHSYNEQFF	.	TRBV5-6	TRBJ2-1	TRBD2
TGTGCCAGCTCACCGAGGCAGGGGGCGGAAACTGAAGCTTTCTTT	CASSPRQGAETEAFF	.	TRBV18	TRBJ1-1	TRBD1
TGTGCCAGCTCAATACAGGGGACGGTGAACACTGAAGCTTTCTTT	CASSIQGTVNTEAFF	.	TRBV18	TRBJ1-1	TRBD1
TGTGCCAGCAGCCTAGCGGGACAGTACGAGCAGTACTTC	CASSLAGQYEQYF	.	TRBV21-1	TRBJ2-7	.
TGTGCCTGGGGACGGGACTCCGTGTTCTACGAGCAGTACTTC	CAWGRDSVFYEQYF	.	TRBV30	TRBJ2-7	.
TGCGCCAGCAGCTTGGACAGGGAGTATTCACCCCTCCACTTT	CASSLDREYSPLHF	.	TRBV4-3	TRBJ1-6	TRBD1
TGTGCCAGCAGTTTACTAGCGGGGAACAATGAGCAGTTCTTC	CASSLLAGNNEQFF	.	TRBV27	TRBJ2-1	TRBD2
TGTGCCAGCAGCTTGGGGGCTGGGGGCTACACCTTC	CASSLGAGGYTF	.	TRBV5-4	TRBJ1-2	.
TGTGCCAGCAGCCGACAGGGGCATCAGCCCCAGCATTTT	CASSRQGHQPQHF	.	TRBV11-2	TRBJ1-5	TRBD1
TGTGCCAGCAGTTTAGGGACTAGCGGGAGCACAGATACGCAGTATTTT	CASSLGTSGSTDTQYF	.	TRBV6-5	TRBJ2-3	TRBD2
TGTGCCAGCAGCCTCACAGGGGGGCTCGGCTATGGCTACACCTTC	CASSLTGGLGYGYTF	.	TRBV7-9	TRBJ1-2	TRBD1
TGTGCCACCAAGAAGGGACAGCTGAGCTATGGCTACACCTTC	CATKKGQLSYGYTF	.	TRBV6-5	TRBJ1-2	TRBD1
TGCAGCGTCTCAGGGGTTCTGAACACTGAAGCTTTCTTT	CSVSGVLNTEAFF	few	TRBV29-1	TRBJ1-1	.
TGTGCCAGCAGGGGACTAGCGGGTAAGGGCTACGAGCAGTACTTC	CASRGLAGKGYEQYF	.	TRBV11-2	TRBJ2-7	TRBD2
TGCAGCGTTGAAATCGGGGCAGGGGGCAACTATGGCTACACCTTC	CSVEIGAGGNYGYTF	.	TRBV29-1	TRBJ1-2	TRBD1
TGTGCCAGCAGTCCGCAGGGGGTTACGAACACTGAAGCTTTCTTT	CASSPQGVTNTEAFF	.	TRBV2	TRBJ1-1	TRBD1